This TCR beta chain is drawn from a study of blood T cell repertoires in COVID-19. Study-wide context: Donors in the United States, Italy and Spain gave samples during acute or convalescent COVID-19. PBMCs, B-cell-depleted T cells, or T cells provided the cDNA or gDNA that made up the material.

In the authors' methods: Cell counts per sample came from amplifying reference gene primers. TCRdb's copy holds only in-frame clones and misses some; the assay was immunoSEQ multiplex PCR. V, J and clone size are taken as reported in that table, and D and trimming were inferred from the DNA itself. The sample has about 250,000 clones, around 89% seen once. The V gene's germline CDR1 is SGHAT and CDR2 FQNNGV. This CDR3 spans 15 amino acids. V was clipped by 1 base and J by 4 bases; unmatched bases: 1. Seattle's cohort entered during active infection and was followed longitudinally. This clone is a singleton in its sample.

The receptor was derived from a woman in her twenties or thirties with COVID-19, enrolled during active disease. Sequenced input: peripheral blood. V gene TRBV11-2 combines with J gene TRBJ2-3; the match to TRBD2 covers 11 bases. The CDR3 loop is CASSLVGLAADTQYF. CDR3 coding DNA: TGTGCCAGCAGCTTAGTGGGACTAGCGGCAGATACGCAGTATTTT.